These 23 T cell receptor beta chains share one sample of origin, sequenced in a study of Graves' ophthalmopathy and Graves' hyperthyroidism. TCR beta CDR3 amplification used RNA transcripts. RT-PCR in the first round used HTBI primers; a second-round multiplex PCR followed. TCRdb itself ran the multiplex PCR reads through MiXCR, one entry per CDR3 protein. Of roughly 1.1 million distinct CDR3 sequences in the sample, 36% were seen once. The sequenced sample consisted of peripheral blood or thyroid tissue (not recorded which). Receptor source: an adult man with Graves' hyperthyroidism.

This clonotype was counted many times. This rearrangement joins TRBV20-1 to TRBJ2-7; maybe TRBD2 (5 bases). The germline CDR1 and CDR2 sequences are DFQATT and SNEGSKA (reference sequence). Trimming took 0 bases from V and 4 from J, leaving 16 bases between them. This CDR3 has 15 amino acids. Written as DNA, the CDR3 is TGCAGTGCTAGAGATCCGTCGGGGTCTGGGTACGAGCAGTACTTC. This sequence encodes CSARDPSGSGYEQYF.

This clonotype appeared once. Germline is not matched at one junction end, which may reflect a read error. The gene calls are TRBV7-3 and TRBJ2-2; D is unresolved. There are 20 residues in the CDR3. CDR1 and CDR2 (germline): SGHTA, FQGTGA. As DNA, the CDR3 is TGCGCCAGCAGCCAAGAAGGGATTCAGAATATTAATCTAAACACCGGGGAGCTGTTTTTT. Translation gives CASSQEGIQNINLNTGELFF.

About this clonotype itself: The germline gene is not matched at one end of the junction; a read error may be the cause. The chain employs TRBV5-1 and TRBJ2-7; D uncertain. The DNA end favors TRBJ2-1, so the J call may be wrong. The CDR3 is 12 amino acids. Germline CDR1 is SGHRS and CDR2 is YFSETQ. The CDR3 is CASSHSHYEQFF. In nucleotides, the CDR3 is TGTGCCAGCAGCCACTCCCATTACGAGCAGTTCTTC.

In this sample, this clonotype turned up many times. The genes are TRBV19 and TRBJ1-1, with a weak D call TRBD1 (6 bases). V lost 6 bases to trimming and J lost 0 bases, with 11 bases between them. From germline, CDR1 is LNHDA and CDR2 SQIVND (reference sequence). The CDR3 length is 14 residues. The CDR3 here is CASRATGMNTEAFF. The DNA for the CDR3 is TGTGCCAGTAGGGCGACAGGAATGAACACTGAAGCTTTCTTT.

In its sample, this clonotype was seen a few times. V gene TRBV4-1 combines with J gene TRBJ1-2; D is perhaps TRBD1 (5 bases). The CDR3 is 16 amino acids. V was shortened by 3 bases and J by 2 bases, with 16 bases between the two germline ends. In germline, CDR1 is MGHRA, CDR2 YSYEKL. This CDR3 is CASSQLKGSLNYGYTF. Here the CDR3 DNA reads TGCGCCAGCAGCCAGCTCAAGGGGTCCCTGAACTATGGCTACACCTTC.

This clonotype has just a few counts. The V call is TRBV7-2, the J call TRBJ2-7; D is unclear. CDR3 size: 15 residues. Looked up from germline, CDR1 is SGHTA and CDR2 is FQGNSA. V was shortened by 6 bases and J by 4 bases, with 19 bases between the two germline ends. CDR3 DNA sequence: TGTGCCAGCAGTTTACTATATGGGAAGGGATACGAGCAGTACTTC. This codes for CASSLLYGKGYEQYF.

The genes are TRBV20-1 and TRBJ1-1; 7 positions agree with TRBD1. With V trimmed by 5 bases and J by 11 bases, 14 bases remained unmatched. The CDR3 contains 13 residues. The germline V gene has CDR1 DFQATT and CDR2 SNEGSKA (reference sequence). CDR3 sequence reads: CSAAPGQHMTAFF. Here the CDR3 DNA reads TGCAGTGCTGCCCCGGGACAGCACATGACGGCTTTCTTT.

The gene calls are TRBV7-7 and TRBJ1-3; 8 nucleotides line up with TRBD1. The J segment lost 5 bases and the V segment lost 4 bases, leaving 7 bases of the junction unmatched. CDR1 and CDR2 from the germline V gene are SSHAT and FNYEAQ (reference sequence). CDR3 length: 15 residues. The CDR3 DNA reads TGTGCCAGCAGCTCGACAGGGGAGCCCCGAAACACCATATATTTT. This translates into CASSSTGEPRNTIYF.

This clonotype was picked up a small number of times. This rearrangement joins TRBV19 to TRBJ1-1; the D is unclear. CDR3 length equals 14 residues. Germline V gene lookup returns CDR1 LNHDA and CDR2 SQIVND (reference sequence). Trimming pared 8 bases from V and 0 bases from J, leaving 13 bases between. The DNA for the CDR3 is TGTGCCAGTGAGGATGGACCGATGAACACTGAAGCTTTCTTT. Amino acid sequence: CASEDGPMNTEAFF.

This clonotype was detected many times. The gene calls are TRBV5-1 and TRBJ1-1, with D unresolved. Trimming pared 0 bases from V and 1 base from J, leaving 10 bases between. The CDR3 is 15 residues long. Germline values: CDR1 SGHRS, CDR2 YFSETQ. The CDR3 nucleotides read TGCGCCAGCAGCTTGGTATCTGGCCAGAACACTGAAGCTTTCTTT. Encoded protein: CASSLVSGQNTEAFF.

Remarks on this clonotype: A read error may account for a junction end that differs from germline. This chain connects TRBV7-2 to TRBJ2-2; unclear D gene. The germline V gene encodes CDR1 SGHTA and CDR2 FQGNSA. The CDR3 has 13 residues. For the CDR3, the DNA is TGTGCCAGAAGCTTAGGCAGAACCGGGGAGCTGTTTTTT. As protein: CARSLGRTGELFF.

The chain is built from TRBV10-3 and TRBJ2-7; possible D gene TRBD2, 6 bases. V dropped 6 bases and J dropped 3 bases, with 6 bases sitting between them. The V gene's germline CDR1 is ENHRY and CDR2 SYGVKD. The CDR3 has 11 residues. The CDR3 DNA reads TGTGCCATCAGGGGAGGCTACGAGCAGTACTTC. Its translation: CAIRGGYEQYF.

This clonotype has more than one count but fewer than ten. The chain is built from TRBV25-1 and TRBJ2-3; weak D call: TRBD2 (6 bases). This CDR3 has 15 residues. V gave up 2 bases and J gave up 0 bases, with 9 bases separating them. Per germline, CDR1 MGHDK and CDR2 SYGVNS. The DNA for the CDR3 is TGTGCCAGCAGTGAAATCAGCGGGAGCACAGATACGCAGTATTTT. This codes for CASSEISGSTDTQYF.

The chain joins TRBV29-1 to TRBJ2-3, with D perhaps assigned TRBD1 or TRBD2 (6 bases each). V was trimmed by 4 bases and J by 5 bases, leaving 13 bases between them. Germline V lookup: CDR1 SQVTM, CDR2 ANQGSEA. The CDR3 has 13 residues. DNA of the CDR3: TGCAGCGTTGGTCCAGGGGAGGAAGATACGCAGTATTTT. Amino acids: CSVGPGEEDTQYF.

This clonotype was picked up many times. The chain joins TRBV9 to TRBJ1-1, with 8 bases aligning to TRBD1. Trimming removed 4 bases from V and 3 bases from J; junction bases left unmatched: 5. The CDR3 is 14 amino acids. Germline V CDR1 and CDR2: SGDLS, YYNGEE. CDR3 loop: CASSYRGMDTEAFF. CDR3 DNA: TGTGCCAGCAGCTACAGGGGGATGGACACTGAAGCTTTCTTT.

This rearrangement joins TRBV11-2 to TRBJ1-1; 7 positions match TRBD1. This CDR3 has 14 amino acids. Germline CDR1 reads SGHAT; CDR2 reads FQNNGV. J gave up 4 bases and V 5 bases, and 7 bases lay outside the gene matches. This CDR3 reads CASSTRQGTTEAFF. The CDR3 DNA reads TGTGCCAGCAGCACCAGACAGGGTACCACTGAAGCTTTCTTT.

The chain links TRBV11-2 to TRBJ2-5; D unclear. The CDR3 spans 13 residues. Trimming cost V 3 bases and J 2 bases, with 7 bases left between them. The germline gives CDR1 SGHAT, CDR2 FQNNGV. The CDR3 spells CASSFRWQETQYF. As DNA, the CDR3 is TGTGCCAGCAGCTTCCGGTGGCAAGAGACCCAGTACTTC.

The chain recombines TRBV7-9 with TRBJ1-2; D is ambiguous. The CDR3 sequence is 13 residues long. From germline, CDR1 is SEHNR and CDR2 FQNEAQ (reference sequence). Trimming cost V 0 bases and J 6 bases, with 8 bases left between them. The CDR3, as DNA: TGTGCCAGCAGCTTAGCGCGTCAGGATGGCTACACCTTC. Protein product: CASSLARQDGYTF.

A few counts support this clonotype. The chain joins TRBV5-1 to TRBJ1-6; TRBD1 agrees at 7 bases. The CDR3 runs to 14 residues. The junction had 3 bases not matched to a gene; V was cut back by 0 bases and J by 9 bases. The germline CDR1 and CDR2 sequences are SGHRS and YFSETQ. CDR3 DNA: TGCGCCAGCAGCTTGGTATCAGGGGGTTCACCCCTCCACTTT. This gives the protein CASSLVSGGSPLHF.

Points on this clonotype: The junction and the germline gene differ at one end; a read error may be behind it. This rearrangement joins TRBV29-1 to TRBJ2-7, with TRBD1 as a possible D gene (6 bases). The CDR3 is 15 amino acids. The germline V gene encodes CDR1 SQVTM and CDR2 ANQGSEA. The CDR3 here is CGVEDPARGSYEQYF. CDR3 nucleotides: TGCGGCGTTGAAGATCCCGCAAGGGGGTCCTACGAGCAGTACTTC.

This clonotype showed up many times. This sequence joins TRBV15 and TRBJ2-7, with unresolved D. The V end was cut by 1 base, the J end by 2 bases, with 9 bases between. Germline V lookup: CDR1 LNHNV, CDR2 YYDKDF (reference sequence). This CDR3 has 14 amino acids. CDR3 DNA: TGTGCCACCAGCAGAGTGCTGGAGCCCTACGAGCAGTACTTC. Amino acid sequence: CATSRVLEPYEQYF.

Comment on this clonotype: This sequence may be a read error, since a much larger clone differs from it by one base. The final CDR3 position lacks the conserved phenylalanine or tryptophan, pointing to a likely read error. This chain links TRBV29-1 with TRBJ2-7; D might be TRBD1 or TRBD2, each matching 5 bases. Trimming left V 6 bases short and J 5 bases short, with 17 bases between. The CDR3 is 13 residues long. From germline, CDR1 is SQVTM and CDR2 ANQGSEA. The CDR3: CSVDYRDGDEQYL. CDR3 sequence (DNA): TGCAGCGTGGATTACCGGGACGGAGACGAGCAGTACCTC.

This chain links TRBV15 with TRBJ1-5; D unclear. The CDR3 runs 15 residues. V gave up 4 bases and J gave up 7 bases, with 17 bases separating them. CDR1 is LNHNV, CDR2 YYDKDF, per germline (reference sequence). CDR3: CATSIDLMYNQPQHF. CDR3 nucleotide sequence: TGTGCCACCAGCATAGATCTGATGTACAACCAGCCCCAGCATTTT. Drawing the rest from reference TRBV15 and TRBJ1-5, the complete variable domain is DAMVIQNPRYQVTQFGKPVTLSCSQTLNHNVMYWYQQKSSQAPKLLFHYYDKDFNNEADTPDNFQSRRPNTSFCFLDIRSPGLGDTAMYLCATSIDLMYNQPQHFGDGTRLSIL.